This T cell receptor (beta chain) was recovered during a study of cytomegalovirus exposure and HLA in healthy donors. Study-wide points: High sensitivity and specificity were reportedly achieved when the classifier diagnosed cytomegalovirus status.

A word on this clone: Its cognate antigen is unknown.

The donors comprised healthy bone marrow donors. Germline assignment: CDR1 SGHTA and CDR2 FQGNSA. This CDR3 spans 11 amino acids. The V and J ends lost 3 bases and 4 bases respectively, with 3 bases between them. Researchers ran the PCR with 60 Vbeta and 13 Jbeta primers. Method: immunoSEQ multiplex PCR; TCRdb's copy keeps in-frame clones and lacks some. This sample carries over 110,000 clones, 75% to 85% of them seen once, and the ten largest clones take just over 4.5%. The clonotype was recovered from a man between 40 and 49 years old in good health and CMV-seronegative. The specimen was PBMCs. The chain couples TRBV7-2 to TRBJ1-2; D is undetermined. In DNA form, the CDR3 reads TGTGCCAGCAGCTTTATCTATGGCTACACCTTC. Translated: CASSFIYGYTF. The full variable domain, completed using reference TRBV7-2 and TRBJ1-2, is GAGVSQSPSNKVTEKGKDVELRCDPISGHTALYWYRQSLGQGLEFLIYFQGNSAPDKSGLPSDRFSAERTGGSVSTLTIQRTQQEDSAVYLCASSFIYGYTFGSGTRLTVV.